A selection of T cell receptor beta chains follows, all from one sample in a study of post-analysis software for immune sequencing data. One entry per CDR3 protein results from TCRdb running MiXCR on the PCR reads. The sample yields 650,000 to 900,000 distinct CDR3 sequences, 35% to 55% seen once. Sequencing input: blood. These receptors came from a girl under 18 with multiple sclerosis. The CDR3 runs from the conserved cysteine through the conserved F or W. A D gene is named only where the DNA matches it firmly. The size field is filled for only some rows; it gives once, few, many or a size class.

>TRBJ2-3|TRBV7-7|.|.
CASSFYGPTSTDTQYF
TGTGCTAGCAGCTTTTACGGCCCCACAAGCACAGATACGCAGTATTTT
>TRBJ2-2|TRBV6-5|TRBD2|.
CASSSQGLAASGELFF
TGTGCCAGCAGTAGTCAGGGACTAGCGGCCTCCGGGGAGCTGTTTTTT
>TRBJ1-1|TRBV20-1|TRBD1|.
CSASNRGLNTEAFF
TGCAGTGCGAGTAACAGGGGGCTGAACACTGAAGCTTTCTTT
>TRBJ2-7|TRBV5-4|TRBD1|few
CASSSRTGANLLNEQYF
TGTGCCAGCAGCAGCAGGACAGGGGCTAACCTCCTGAACGAGCAGTACTTC
>TRBJ2-1|TRBV27|.|few
CASSLGGPNEQFF
TGTGCCAGCAGTTTGGGGGGACCCAATGAGCAGTTCTTC
>TRBJ2-1|TRBV12-3/TRBV12-4|.|.
CASSLRDGTEQFF
TGTGCCAGCAGCCTAAGGGACGGGACTGAGCAGTTCTTC
>TRBJ1-1|TRBV12-3/TRBV12-4|.|.
CASSRGPTNTEAFF
TGTGCCAGCAGTCGGGGCCCCACCAACACTGAAGCTTTCTTT
>TRBJ2-7|TRBV12-3/TRBV12-4|TRBD2|few
CASRGDGTSAYEQYF
TGTGCCAGCAGAGGGGATGGGACTAGCGCCTACGAGCAGTACTTC
>TRBJ2-5|TRBV7-3|.|.
CASSLGPAPATQYF
TGTGCCAGCAGCTTAGGTCCAGCGCCGGCAACCCAGTACTTC
>TRBJ2-1|TRBV7-8|TRBD2|few
CASSLRTSGHYNEQFF
TGTGCCAGCAGCCTCCGGACTAGCGGACATTACAATGAGCAGTTCTTC